The next 6 T cell receptor beta chains were all read from a single sample in a study of blood T cells in healthy people across ages. A second PCR, run for roughly 7 to 11 cycles, used a sample-barcoded 5' primer plus a J-beta primer mix. Using its own MiXCR run on the 5' RACE reads, TCRdb lists one record per CDR3 protein. Counted here are roughly 650,000 distinct CDR3 sequences, about a third occurring once; the ten biggest clones make up 15%. The sequenced sample was blood. The source is a woman of 80 years or more in good health.

This clonotype was found once. Germline is not matched at one junction end, which may reflect a read error. The V and J genes are TRBV5-1 and TRBJ2-2, with D perhaps given as TRBD1 or TRBD2 (5 bases each). The germline gives CDR1 SGHRS, CDR2 YFSETQ. CDR3 size: 14 residues. The CDR3 DNA reads as TGCGCCAGCAGCCGGGACCCGAACACCGGGGAGCGGTTTTTT. Encoded protein: CASSRDPNTGERFF.

Remarks on this clonotype: This could be a read error, since a much larger clone is one nucleotide away. V gene TRBV29-1 combines with J gene TRBJ2-1; a possible D gene is TRBD1 (5 bases). The CDR3 is 12 amino acids. Trimming took off 4 bases at V and 13 bases at J, with 17 bases between the two ends. Germline CDR1 SQVTM, CDR2 ANQGSEA. CDR3 loop: CSVAQGQETQFF. In nucleotides, the CDR3 is TGCAGCGTTGCTCAGGGTCAAGAGACCCAGTTCTTC.

The rearrangement joins TRBV7-3 to TRBJ2-2; D might be TRBD1 (5 bases). CDR1 and CDR2 from the germline V gene are SGHTA and FQGTGA. This CDR3 comprises 16 residues. V was clipped by 5 bases and J by 5 bases, with 18 bases between them. DNA of the CDR3: TGTGCCAGCAGCCCCCAAGGGGTCCCTGATACCGGGGAGCTGTTTTTT. It translates to CASSPQGVPDTGELFF.

In regard to this clonotype: This may come from a read error, since a much larger clone is one base off. This chain uses TRBV27 with TRBJ1-4; 8 bases are a match to TRBD1. The V and J ends lost 4 bases and 2 bases, in that order; junction bases with no gene match: 12. Germline V CDR1 and CDR2: MNHEY, SMNVEV (reference sequence). This CDR3 is built from 18 residues. The CDR3 here is CASSSLALQGATNEKLFF. CDR3 DNA sequence: TGTGCCAGCAGTTCGCTCGCACTGCAGGGGGCGACTAATGAAAAACTGTTTTTT.

The rearrangement links TRBV7-9 to TRBJ2-3; TRBD1 aligns across 11 bases. Trimming removed 4 bases from V and 5 bases from J; junction bases left unmatched: 11. Germline CDR1 SEHNR, CDR2 FQNEAQ (reference sequence). This CDR3 has 17 amino acids. This CDR3 is CASSSRTGGSVVDTQYF. The DNA of the CDR3 is TGTGCCAGCAGCTCTCGGACAGGGGGCAGTGTTGTAGATACGCAGTATTTT.

The chain links TRBV28 to TRBJ2-1; TRBD2 agrees at 13 bases. The CDR3 has 15 residues. Per the germline V gene, CDR1 is MDHEN and CDR2 is SYDVKM. V was clipped by 2 bases and J by 15 bases; unmatched bases: 10. The CDR3 nucleotides read TGTGCCAGCAGTTTAAGGGGACTAGCGGGGTGGAGGCCGTTCTTC. The encoded protein is CASSLRGLAGWRPFF.